This TCR beta chain was recovered during a study of T cell responses to AZD1222 COVID-19 vaccine (dated by TCRdb to about 2021). For the wider study: AZD1222 recipients given second doses at about 4 weeks or at about 12 weeks were pooled, since spike-specific TCR depth and breadth were not found to differ between the two schedules. A total of 233 trial participants underwent TCR sequencing, of whom some 210 received two doses of AZD1222 and around 25 received two doses of the MenACWY control vaccine. Trial participants were enrolled by age into 18-55, 56-69 and 70-plus year subgroups, with roughly 150, 30 and 60 TCR-sequenced participants respectively.

In regard to this clone: Its antigen is currently not known. One base away there is no much larger clone; base qualities are not given.

The CDR3 regions of human TCRbeta chains were analyzed by immunosequencing. As for the original processing: TCRs in the repertoires were compared against a reference library of SARS-CoV-2-specific TCRs that had been generated with the MIRA antigen-specificity platform. Breadth was defined as the fraction of unique TCRs that were SARS-CoV-2-associated, and depth was defined as the fraction of total T cells that were SARS-CoV-2-associated. Using the MIRA data, every spike-specific TCR was mapped to the spike region that the TCR reacted to and assigned to either a CD4 or a CD8 class. Log10-transformed breadth and depth values were compared by one-way ANOVA with Sidak's multiple comparisons tests. The table was pulled from immuneACCESS by TCRdb, which kept in-frame rearrangements only. Such tables lose some clones; where checked, under half of the loss comes from unresolved V genes, and the rest has no known cause. V and J calls and clone size are copied from that table; D and trimming were computed from the DNA. This sample holds 130,000 or so clones; 80% to 90% were observed only once. Approximately 20% of the sample is taken by the ten largest.

General study outcomes and caveats: Because no day 14 peak-response samples were available, repertoires were characterized only after the peak T cell response. The 56-69-year group was small, and its depth increase did not reach significance, likely because of low power. Only six AZD1222 recipients were SARS-CoV-2 seropositive at baseline, limiting conclusions about previously exposed vaccinees. A significant rise in spike-specific TCR breadth and depth was observed after two AZD1222 doses relative to day 0 and relative to MenACWY recipients. Reportedly, almost half of the unique spike-specific TCRs recognized epitopes lying outside the regions that are mutated in the B.1.351 and B.1.1.7 variants. Most participants were white British and females outnumbered males, and the authors suggested that clonal diversity may have been underestimated. CD4 TCRs associated with the vaccine covered the entire spike protein, and the dominant responses were in regions 160-218 and 743-854.

In the germline V gene, CDR1 corresponds to SNHLY and CDR2 to FYNNEI. From the cysteine through the phenylalanine, the CDR3 covers 14 amino acids. The retained sequence is limited to the CDR3, 42 bases, with the frame set at the first base. After removal of 0 bases from V and 7 bases from J, the junction retains 3 bases not matched to a gene. The time point label, read with the paper, signifies: baseline before first vaccination. Samples from vaccinated people were obtained from the UK trials COV001 and COV002, which included a single-blind randomized controlled phase 2/3 trial of AZD1222 (ChAdOx1 nCoV-19) in healthy adults. For TCRbeta chain sequencing, PBMC samples were collected from trial participants at day 0 and at day 28 after the second dose.

The clonotype was recovered from an adult in good health. The chain employs TRBV2 and TRBJ1-2, with 9 bases aligning to TRBD1. Source: peripheral blood, taken on day 0 of AZD1222 vaccination. CDR3 protein: CASSEAGQGSGYTF. The sequenced DNA is TGTGCCAGCAGTGAAGCGGGACAGGGATCTGGCTACACCTTC.